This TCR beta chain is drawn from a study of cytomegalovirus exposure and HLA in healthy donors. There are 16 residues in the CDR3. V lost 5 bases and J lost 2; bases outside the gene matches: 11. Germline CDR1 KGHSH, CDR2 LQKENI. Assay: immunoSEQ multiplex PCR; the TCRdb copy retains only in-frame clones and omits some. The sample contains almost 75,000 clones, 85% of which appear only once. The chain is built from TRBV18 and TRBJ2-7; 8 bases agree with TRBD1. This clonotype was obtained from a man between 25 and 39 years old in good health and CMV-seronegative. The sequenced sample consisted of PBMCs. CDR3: CASSKRPGQVPYEQYF. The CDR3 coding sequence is TGTGCCAGCTCAAAACGACCGGGACAGGTACCCTACGAGCAGTACTTC.